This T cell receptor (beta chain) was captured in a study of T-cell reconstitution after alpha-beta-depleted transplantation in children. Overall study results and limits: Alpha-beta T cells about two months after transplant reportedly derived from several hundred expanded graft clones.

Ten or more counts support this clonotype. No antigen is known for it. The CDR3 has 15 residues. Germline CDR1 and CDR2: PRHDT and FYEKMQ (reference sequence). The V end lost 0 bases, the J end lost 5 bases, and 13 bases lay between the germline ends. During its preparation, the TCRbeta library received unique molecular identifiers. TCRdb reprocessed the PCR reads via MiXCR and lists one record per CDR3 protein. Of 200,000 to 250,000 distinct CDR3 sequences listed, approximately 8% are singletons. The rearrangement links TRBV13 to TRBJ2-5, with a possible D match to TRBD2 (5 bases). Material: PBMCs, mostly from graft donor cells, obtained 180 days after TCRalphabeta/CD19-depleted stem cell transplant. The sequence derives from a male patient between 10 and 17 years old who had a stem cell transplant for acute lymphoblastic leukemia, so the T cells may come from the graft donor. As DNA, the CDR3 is TGTGCCAGCAGCTTAGGTGCTACCCGGAGGGAGACCCAGTACTTC. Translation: CASSLGATRRETQYF.